The rows below give T cell receptor beta chains drawn from one sample of a study of shared T cell receptors in the human thymus. Here immunoSEQ multiplex PCR was the method, and the copy in TCRdb shows in-frame clones only, minus some. The sample lists 500,000 to 750,000 clones; 88% were seen once. These data are also associated with another study on human thymus T cells.

Sequences were obtained from thymocytes. All receptors derive from a boy in the first two years of life with a congenital heart defect. Each CDR3 is given with its conserved first and last residue. The order of the fields is CDR3 protein, V gene.

CDR3 protein: CASSRTHHRGRYEQYF
V gene: TRBV9

CDR3 protein: CASSAPPSQPYNEQFF
V gene: TRBV6-1

CDR3 protein: CASSEAGASGSGTGELFF
V gene: TRBV9

CDR3 protein: CASSQDRTSYEQYF
V gene: TRBV5-6

CDR3 protein: CAWSPSLAGIETQYF
V gene: TRBV30

CDR3 protein: CATRGAGVTGELFF
V gene: TRBV27

CDR3 protein: CASSGRVETQYF
V gene: TRBV19

CDR3 protein: CASSVTGTTYEQYF
V gene: TRBV9

CDR3 protein: CASSRTGRAGANVLTF
V gene: TRBV7-3

CDR3 protein: CASSLGTTWTQKLFF
V gene: TRBV7-8

CDR3 protein: CASSAQSRLAGSYNEQFF
V gene: TRBV9